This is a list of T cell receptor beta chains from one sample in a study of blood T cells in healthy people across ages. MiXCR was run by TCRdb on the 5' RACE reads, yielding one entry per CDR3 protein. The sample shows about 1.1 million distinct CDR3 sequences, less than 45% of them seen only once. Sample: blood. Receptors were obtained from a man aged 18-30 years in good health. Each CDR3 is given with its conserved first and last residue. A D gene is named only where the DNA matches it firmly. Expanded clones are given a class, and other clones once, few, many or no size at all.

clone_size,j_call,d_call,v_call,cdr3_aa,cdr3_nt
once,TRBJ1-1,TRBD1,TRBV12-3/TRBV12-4,CASSFGDRVTEAFF,TGTGCCAGCAGTTTCGGGGACAGGGTCACTGAAGCTTTCTTT
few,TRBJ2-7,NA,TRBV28,CASSFHLASLSYEQYF,TGTGCCAGCAGTTTCCACCTAGCGTCACTCTCCTACGAGCAGTACTTC
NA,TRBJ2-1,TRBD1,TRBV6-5,CASSQQGVFYNEQFF,TGTGCCAGCAGTCAACAGGGGGTTTTCTACAATGAGCAGTTCTTC
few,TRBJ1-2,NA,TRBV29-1,CSVEGVYGYTF,TGCAGCGTTGAGGGGGTCTATGGCTACACCTTC
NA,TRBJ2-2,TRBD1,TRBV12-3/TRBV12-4,CASSLGTGGEDGELFF,TGTGCCAGCAGTTTGGGGACAGGGGGCGAGGACGGGGAGCTGTTTTTT
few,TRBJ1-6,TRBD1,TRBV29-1,CSAKTGDNSPLHF,TGCAGCGCCAAAACAGGGGATAATTCACCCCTCCACTTT
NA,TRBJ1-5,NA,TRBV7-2,CASSLFLNQPQHF,TGTGCCAGCAGCTTATTCCTCAATCAGCCCCAGCATTTT
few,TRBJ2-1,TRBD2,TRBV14,CASSQGLGLATYNEQFF,TGTGCCAGCAGCCAAGGCCTGGGACTAGCCACTTACAATGAGCAGTTCTTC
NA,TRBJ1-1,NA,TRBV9,CASSVNSGEAFF,TGTGCCAGCAGCGTAAACTCGGGGGAAGCTTTCTTT
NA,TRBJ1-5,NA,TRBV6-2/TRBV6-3,CASSYPAGVGASNQPQHF,TGTGCCAGCAGTTACCCGGCAGGGGTTGGGGCAAGCAATCAGCCCCAGCATTTT
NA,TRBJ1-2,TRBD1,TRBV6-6,CASRSLDRILGYTF,TGTGCCAGCAGATCCTTGGACAGGATACTTGGCTACACCTTC
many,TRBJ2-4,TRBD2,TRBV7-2,CASSLAASGEYIQYF,TGTGCCAGCAGCTTAGCGGCTAGCGGGGAATACATTCAGTACTTC
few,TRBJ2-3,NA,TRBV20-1,CSARDRGLSTDTQYF,TGCAGTGCTAGAGATAGGGGCCTAAGCACAGATACGCAGTATTTT
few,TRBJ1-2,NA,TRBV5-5,CASSSLTNYGYTF,TGTGCCAGCAGCTCCCTTACTAACTATGGCTACACCTTC
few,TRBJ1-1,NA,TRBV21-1,CASSQTGHRTNTEAFF,TGTGCCAGCAGCCAAACAGGGCATCGGACGAACACTGAAGCTTTCTTT
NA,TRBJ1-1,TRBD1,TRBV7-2,CASSQTGVMNTEAFF,TGTGCCAGCAGCCAGACAGGGGTCATGAACACTGAAGCTTTCTTT
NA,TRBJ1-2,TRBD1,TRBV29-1,CSVEGLPWDRFYGYTF,TGCAGCGTTGAAGGTCTCCCCTGGGACAGATTCTATGGCTACACCTTC
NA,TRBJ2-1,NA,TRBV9,CASSVGSGEQFF,TGTGCCAGCAGCGTAGGTAGCGGCGAGCAGTTCTTC
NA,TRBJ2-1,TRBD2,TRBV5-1,CASSLSFLADTYNEQFF,TGCGCCAGCAGCTTGTCCTTTCTAGCGGACACGTACAATGAGCAGTTCTTC
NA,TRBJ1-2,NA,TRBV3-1,CASSPGLMYYGYTF,TGTGCCAGCAGCCCCGGACTAATGTATTATGGCTACACCTTC
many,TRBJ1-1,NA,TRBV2,CASSFLRSTEAFF,TGTGCCAGCAGTTTCCTACGGAGCACTGAAGCTTTCTTT
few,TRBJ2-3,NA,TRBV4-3,CASSQDTGATDTQYF,TGCGCCAGCAGCCAAGATACCGGGGCCACAGATACGCAGTATTTT
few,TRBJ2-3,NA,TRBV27,CASSLVRCGGVTDTQYF,TGTGCCAGCAGTTTAGTTCGGTGTGGCGGGGTCACAGATACGCAGTATTTT
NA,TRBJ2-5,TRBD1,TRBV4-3,CASSQGQGQGDSQYF,TGCGCCAGCAGCCAAGGACAAGGACAGGGGGACTCCCAGTACTTC
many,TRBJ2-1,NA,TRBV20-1,CSASRLDEQFF,TGCAGTGCTAGCAGGCTGGATGAGCAGTTCTTC
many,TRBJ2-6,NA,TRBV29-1,CSVRRSGANVLTF,TGCAGCGTTAGGCGCTCTGGGGCCAACGTCCTGACTTTC
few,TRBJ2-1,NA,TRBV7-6,CASSLRPWGNEQFF,TGTGCCAGCAGCTTAAGACCGTGGGGGAATGAGCAGTTCTTC
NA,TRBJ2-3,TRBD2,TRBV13,CASSGTTSGSTDTQYF,TGTGCCAGCAGTGGTACGACTAGCGGTAGCACAGATACGCAGTATTTT
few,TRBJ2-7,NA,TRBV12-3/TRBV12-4,CASSPFRDYEQYF,TGTGCCAGCAGTCCCTTCCGGGACTACGAGCAGTACTTC
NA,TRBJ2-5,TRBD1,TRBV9,CASSANRGHQTQYF,TGTGCCAGCAGCGCCAACAGGGGTCATCAGACCCAGTACTTC
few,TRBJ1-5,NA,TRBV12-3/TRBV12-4,CASSLRPDDQPQHF,TGTGCCAGCAGTTTGAGGCCCGATGATCAGCCCCAGCATTTT
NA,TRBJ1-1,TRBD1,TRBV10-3,CAAGQDTEAFF,TGTGCAGCAGGACAGGACACTGAAGCTTTCTTT
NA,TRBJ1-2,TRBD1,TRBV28,CASTADRGESYGYTF,TGTGCCAGCACCGCGGACAGGGGGGAGTCCTATGGCTACACCTTC
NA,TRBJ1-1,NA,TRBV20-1,CSASGRYTEAFF,TGCAGTGCTAGTGGGCGGTACACTGAAGCTTTCTTT
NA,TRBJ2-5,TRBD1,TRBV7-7,CASSLGQGAFQETQYF,TGTGCTAGCAGCTTAGGGCAGGGGGCATTCCAAGAGACCCAGTACTTC
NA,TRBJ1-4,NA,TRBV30,CAWSQKTGGHEKLFF,TGTGCCTGGAGTCAGAAGACAGGAGGGCATGAAAAACTGTTTTTT
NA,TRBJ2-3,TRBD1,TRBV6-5,CASSLADRGWADTQYF,TGTGCCAGCAGTTTAGCGGACAGGGGATGGGCAGATACGCAGTATTTT
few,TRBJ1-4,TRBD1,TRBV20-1,CSATTGVQGEKLFF,TGCAGTGCTACGACAGGGGTTCAGGGTGAAAAACTGTTTTTT
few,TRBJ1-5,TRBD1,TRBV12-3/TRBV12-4,CASSKQGALVGNQPQHF,TGTGCCAGCAGCAAACAGGGGGCCTTGGTCGGCAATCAGCCCCAGCATTTT
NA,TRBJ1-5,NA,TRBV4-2,CASSQGPGRGSNQPQHF,TGTGCCAGCAGCCAAGGCCCAGGACGAGGGAGCAATCAGCCCCAGCATTTT
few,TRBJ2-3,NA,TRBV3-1,CASSQERTQATDTQYF,TGTGCCAGCAGCCAAGAACGGACGCAAGCAACAGATACGCAGTATTTT
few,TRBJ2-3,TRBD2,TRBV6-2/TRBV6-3,CASSYSWASGGTDTQYF,TGTGCCAGCAGTTACTCCTGGGCTAGCGGGGGAACAGATACGCAGTATTTT
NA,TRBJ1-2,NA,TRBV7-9,CASSRTGLRNINYGYTF,TGTGCCAGCAGCCGTACGGGCCTCCGGAACATTAACTATGGCTACACCTTC
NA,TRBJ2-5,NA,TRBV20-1,CSAGRTEETQYF,TGCAGTGCTGGCCGAACGGAAGAGACCCAGTACTTC
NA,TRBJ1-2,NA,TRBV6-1,CASSEEGSDGYTF,TGTGCCAGCAGTGAAGAGGGTTCAGATGGCTACACCTTC
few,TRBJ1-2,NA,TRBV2,CASSVGTVLNYGYTF,TGTGCCAGCAGTGTGGGGACGGTTCTGAACTATGGCTACACCTTC
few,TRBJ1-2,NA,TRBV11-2,CASSLSWGNYGYTF,TGTGCCAGCAGTCTATCGTGGGGAAACTATGGCTACACCTTC
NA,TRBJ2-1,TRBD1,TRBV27,CASSLLQGAYNEQFF,TGTGCCAGCAGTTTATTACAGGGGGCGTACAATGAGCAGTTCTTC
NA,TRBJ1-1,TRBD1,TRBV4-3,CASSQGAGGVTEAFF,TGCGCCAGCAGCCAGGGTGCAGGGGGGGTCACTGAAGCTTTCTTT
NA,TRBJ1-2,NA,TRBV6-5,CASSNRAGYGYTF,TGTGCCAGCAGCAACAGGGCCGGCTATGGCTACACCTTC
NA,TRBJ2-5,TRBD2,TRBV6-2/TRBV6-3,CASSPLAVQETQYF,TGTGCCAGCAGTCCCCTAGCGGTCCAAGAGACCCAGTACTTC
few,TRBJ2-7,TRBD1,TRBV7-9,CASSFSDRVHEQYF,TGTGCCAGCAGCTTTTCGGACAGGGTCCACGAGCAGTACTTC
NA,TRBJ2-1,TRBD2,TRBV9,CASSVGTSGGGGKQFF,TGTGCCAGCAGCGTAGGGACTAGCGGGGGGGGCGGTAAGCAGTTCTTC
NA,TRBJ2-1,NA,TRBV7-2,CASSFSGRLSYNEQFF,TGTGCCAGCAGCTTCTCCGGGCGGCTCTCCTACAATGAGCAGTTCTTC
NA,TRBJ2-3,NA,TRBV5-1,CASSSNADKEGPTDTQYF,TGCGCCAGCAGCTCGAACGCAGATAAGGAGGGACCCACAGATACGCAGTATTTT
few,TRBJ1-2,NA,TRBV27,CASSSVGIYGYTF,TGTGCCAGCAGTTCCGTTGGGATCTATGGCTACACCTTC
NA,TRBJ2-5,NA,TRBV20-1,CSAIDWQETQYF,TGCAGTGCTATAGACTGGCAAGAGACCCAGTACTTC
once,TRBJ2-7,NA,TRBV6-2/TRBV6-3,CASSYSGQRHEQYF,TGTGCCAGCAGTTACAGTGGACAGCGTCACGAGCAGTACTTC
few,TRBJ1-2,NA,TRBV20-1,CSARAVLSGYTF,TGCAGTGCTAGAGCGGTCTTGAGCGGCTACACCTTC
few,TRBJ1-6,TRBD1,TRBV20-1,CSMDRGDNSPLHF,TGCAGCATGGACAGGGGCGATAATTCACCCCTCCACTTT